The source of this T cell receptor beta chain is a study of T-cell reconstitution after alpha-beta-depleted transplantation in children. The library targeted TCRbeta and was prepared with unique molecular identifiers. MiXCR, run by TCRdb on the PCR reads, gives a single entry per CDR3 protein. Of approximately 3,100 distinct CDR3 sequences in the sample, roughly 11% are singletons; the top ten hold 70% to 85%. This clonotype has at least ten counts. The CDR3 is 15 residues long. Germline V lookup: CDR1 LGHNA, CDR2 YSLEER. Trimming pared 0 bases from V and 6 bases from J, leaving 12 bases between. The sample was PBMCs, mostly from graft donor cells, taken 360 days after TCRalphabeta/CD19-depleted stem cell transplant. This chain uses TRBV4-3 with TRBJ1-5, with D possibly TRBD1 on 6 matching bases. The TCR comes from a patient aged 2-10 years who had a stem cell transplant for inherited bone marrow failure, so the T cells may come from the graft donor. The CDR3 loop reads CASSQDRGWSQPQHF. The CDR3 DNA reads as TGCGCCAGCAGCCAAGACAGGGGATGGAGTCAGCCCCAGCATTTT.